The 19 T cell receptor beta chains listed next were all sequenced from one sample in a study of spatial heterogeneity in lung cancer. TCRdb reanalysed the 5' RACE reads using MiXCR and keeps one entry per CDR3 protein. The repertoire includes approximately 44,000 distinct CDR3 sequences, 12% to 15% of them detected once, and 50% to 65% sits in the top ten. Time point of the sample: sample taken at primary tumor resection. In each case, whole RNA from tumor, nontumor lung or frozen PBMC was sequenced unsorted. This specimen consisted of PBMCs, obtained at surgery. The receptors shown here come from a male donor with early-stage non-small cell lung cancer.

The rearrangement links TRBV20-1 to TRBJ2-5; D not resolved. Trimming left V 0 bases short and J 1 base short, with 9 bases between. The CDR3 is 14 amino acids. Germline V CDR1 and CDR2: DFQATT, SNEGSKA (reference sequence). CDR3 sequence (DNA): TGCAGTGCTAGAGATAGCAGGATCCAAGAGACCCAGTACTTC. Amino acids: CSARDSRIQETQYF.

This chain joins TRBV6-6 and TRBJ1-2, with TRBD1 as a possible D gene (5 bases). Trimming took 0 bases from V and 8 from J, leaving 13 bases between them. Germline assignment: CDR1 MNHNY and CDR2 SVGAGI (reference sequence). This CDR3 is 14 amino acids long. This chain's CDR3 is CASSYSFGAPGYTF. Written as DNA, the CDR3 is TGTGCCAGCAGTTACTCGTTCGGGGCCCCAGGCTACACCTTC.

This chain connects TRBV20-1 to TRBJ2-3, with 9 positions matching TRBD1. The V segment lost 5 bases and the J segment 5 bases; nucleotides outside the gene matches: 8. The CDR3 runs to 14 residues. Germline V lookup: CDR1 DFQATT, CDR2 SNEGSKA (reference sequence). The CDR3 region is CSARLGQGKDTQYF. As DNA, the CDR3 is TGCAGTGCTCGCCTAGGACAGGGGAAAGATACGCAGTATTTT.

This clonotype has more than one count but fewer than ten. This chain uses TRBV20-1 with TRBJ2-7, with 10 nucleotides matching TRBD2. Trimming cost V 3 bases and J 4 bases; bases outside gene matches: 6. CDR1 DFQATT and CDR2 SNEGSKA come from the germline V gene (reference sequence). This CDR3 has 14 residues. The CDR3 nucleotides read TGCAGTGCTAGTAGCGGGGGGTTACCATACGAGCAGTACTTC. Encoded protein: CSASSGGLPYEQYF.

In its sample, this clonotype was seen a few times. This chain connects TRBV6-5 to TRBJ2-7; 9 positions match TRBD2. The CDR3 loop spans 15 amino acids. From germline, CDR1 is MNHEY and CDR2 SVGAGI. After removal of 4 bases from V and 3 bases from J, the junction contained 7 bases not matched to a gene. This chain's CDR3 is CASSSPGLASYEQYF. The CDR3 DNA reads TGTGCCAGCAGTTCCCCGGGACTAGCAAGCTACGAGCAGTACTTC.

There are many counts of this clonotype. This chain uses TRBV28 with TRBJ2-5; D ambiguous. This CDR3 has 12 amino acids. V was clipped by 1 base and J by 4 bases, with 4 bases between them. Looked up from germline, CDR1 is MDHEN and CDR2 is SYDVKM. DNA of the CDR3: TGTGCCAGCAGTTTATATCCAGAGACCCAGTACTTC. It is translated as CASSLYPETQYF.

This clonotype was detected only a few times. V gene TRBV28 combines with J gene TRBJ2-7; 7 bases line up with TRBD2. J was trimmed by 5 bases and V by 3 bases; bases with no gene match: 10. The CDR3 totals 15 residues. In germline, CDR1 is MDHEN, CDR2 SYDVKM. CDR3 nucleotides: TGTGCCAGCAGTTTGGAGGCCAGCGGGAAGGACGAGCAGTACTTC. This codes for CASSLEASGKDEQYF.

The chain carries TRBV20-1 and TRBJ2-3, with 9 positions matching TRBD2. Trimming removed 5 bases from V and 5 bases from J; junction bases left unmatched: 8. From germline, CDR1 is DFQATT and CDR2 SNEGSKA (reference sequence). This CDR3 region has 14 residues. The DNA of the CDR3 is TGCAGTGCTGGTCGGGCGGGAGGGCAAGATACGCAGTATTTT. Amino acid sequence: CSAGRAGGQDTQYF.

This clonotype has just a few counts. The chain uses TRBV20-1 and TRBJ2-3; tentative D call: TRBD1 (5 bases). CDR1 DFQATT and CDR2 SNEGSKA come from the germline V gene (reference sequence). The CDR3 has 13 amino acids. V lost 4 bases to trimming and J lost 4 bases, with 12 bases between them. CDR3 DNA: TGCAGTGCTACAGCCACAGGTCCAGATACGCAGTATTTT. It specifies CSATATGPDTQYF.

This clonotype was seen a handful of times. This chain links TRBV25-1 with TRBJ2-1; 7 bases match TRBD2. Germline CDR1 is MGHDK and CDR2 is SYGVNS. This CDR3 is built from 16 residues. V trimming: 3 bases; J trimming: 2 bases; junction bases outside the gene matches: 7. CDR3 sequence (DNA): TGTGCCAGCAGTGACGCTGCGGGAGCGACCTACAATGAGCAGTTCTTC. Its protein product is CASSDAAGATYNEQFF.

The chain has TRBV5-1 and TRBJ2-3; D is uncertain. Trimming took off 2 bases at V and 0 bases at J, with 4 bases between the two ends. Germline lookup yields CDR1 SGHRS and CDR2 YFSETQ. This CDR3 spans 13 amino acids. In DNA form, the CDR3 reads TGCGCCAGCAGCTTCGGAAGCACAGATACGCAGTATTTT. Translation: CASSFGSTDTQYF.

This clonotype was found once. This rearrangement joins TRBV24-1 to TRBJ2-1; D is undetermined. V lost 0 bases to trimming and J lost 9 bases, with 2 bases between them. The CDR3 loop spans 11 amino acids. Germline V lookup: CDR1 KGHDR, CDR2 SFDVKD. CDR3 bases: TGTGCCACCAGTGATTTGTCTGAGCAGTTCTTC. Its protein product is CATSDLSEQFF.

Ten or more counts support this clonotype. The chain carries TRBV2 and TRBJ2-5; no definite D call. Germline CDR1 SNHLY, CDR2 FYNNEI. Trimming pared 6 bases from V and 2 bases from J, leaving 7 bases between. This CDR3 contains 12 residues. CDR3 region: CASRLSQETQYF. In DNA, the CDR3 is TGTGCCAGCAGGCTGTCGCAAGAGACCCAGTACTTC. Full variable domain (outside the CDR3, taken from reference TRBV2 and TRBJ2-5): EPEVTQTPSHQVTQMGQEVILRCVPISNHLYFYWYRQILGQKVEFLVSFYNNEISEKSEIFDDQFSVERPDGSNFTLKIRSTKLEDSAMYFCASRLSQETQYFGPGTRLLVL.

This clonotype appeared a few times. V usage is TRBV7-6 and J usage is TRBJ2-7; perhaps TRBD1 as D (5 bases). Trimming took off 3 bases at V and 5 bases at J, with 11 bases between the two ends. This CDR3 contains 13 residues. Germline loops: CDR1 SGHVS, CDR2 FNYEAQ. As DNA, the CDR3 is TGTGCCAGCAGCTTCAGGGAAGTGGACGAGCAGTACTTC. Translation gives CASSFREVDEQYF.

This clonotype was counted between two and nine times. This rearrangement joins TRBV21-1 to TRBJ1-5. TRBV21-1 is reported as a pseudogene. The CDR3 totals 14 residues. Here the CDR3 DNA reads TGTGCCAGCAGCATGTCGCGTTTCAATCAGCCCCAGCATTTT. As protein: CASSMSRFNQPQHF.

This chain uses TRBV20-1 with TRBJ1-2; a weak D match, TRBD1 (5 bases). This CDR3 comprises 14 residues. Looked up from germline, CDR1 is DFQATT and CDR2 is SNEGSKA (reference sequence). V lost 5 bases and J 3 bases, leaving 16 bases between the germline ends. CDR3 DNA: TGCAGTGCTGACATACCGGTGGGGGACTATGGCTACACCTTC. Translating gives CSADIPVGDYGYTF.

The chain combines TRBV5-4 with TRBJ1-1; D uncertain. Germline CDR1 and CDR2: SGHNT and YYREEE (reference sequence). Trimming left V 4 bases short and J 3 bases short, with 16 bases between. The CDR3 runs 15 residues. CDR3 nucleotide sequence: TGTGCCAGCAGCGTACCCGATTTAAGGTACACTGAAGCTTTCTTT. Amino acids: CASSVPDLRYTEAFF. Full variable domain (remainder filled in from reference TRBV5-4 and TRBJ1-1): ETGVTQSPTHLIKTRGQQVTLRCSSQSGHNTVSWYQQALGQGPQFIFQYYREEENGRGNFPPRFSGLQFPNYSSELNVNALELDDSALYLCASSVPDLRYTEAFFGQGTRLTVV.

For the CDR3, the DNA is TGTGCCAGCAGCTTAGTTACTCCAGATACGCAGTATTTT. It yields the protein CASSLVTPDTQYF. The chain combines TRBV7-8 with TRBJ2-3; D is ambiguous. Trimming stripped 1 base from V and 4 bases from J, with 6 bases between. This CDR3 spans 13 amino acids. Germline CDR1 is SGHVS and CDR2 is FQNEAQ.

This clonotype came up many times. This chain joins TRBV28 and TRBJ2-3; 9 bases match TRBD2. V shed 6 bases and J 3 bases; nucleotides not matched to a gene: 7. Germline V gene lookup returns CDR1 MDHEN and CDR2 SYDVKM. The CDR3 consists of 15 residues. CDR3 sequence (DNA): TGTGCCAGCAGGACAGCGGGAGGAATGACAGATACGCAGTATTTT. Its protein product is CASRTAGGMTDTQYF. The variable domain in full, with the rest retrieved from reference TRBV28 and TRBJ2-3, is DVKVTQSSRYLVKRTGEKVFLECVQDMDHENMFWYRQDPGLGLRLIYFSYDVKMKEKGDIPEGYSVSREKKERFSLILESASTNQTSMYLCASRTAGGMTDTQYFGPGTRLTVL.